The sequence of this T cell receptor beta chain was determined in a study of cytotoxic CD8 clonotypes in ibrutinib-treated CLL. Study as a whole: Response samples were drawn at a median of about twelve months of treatment, range 6 to 36. Samples yielded averages of 255,043 productive templates and over 90,000 productive rearrangements. Study-wide findings and caveats: Public clonotypes, an uncommon group, contracted or remained stable on treatment.

Assay: immunoSEQ multiplex PCR; the TCRdb copy retains only in-frame clones and omits some. The repertoire consists of about 92,000 clones, with approximately 71% occurring once and the leading ten covering about 26%. The CDR3 has 16 residues. Germline lookup yields CDR1 SGDLS and CDR2 YYNGEE. Trimming took off 0 bases at V and 4 bases at J, with 13 bases between the two ends. Worth noting for this clone: The target antigen is unknown.

The sequence came from a human donor with chronic lymphocytic leukemia. The chain links TRBV9 to TRBJ2-2; D is unclear. The specimen was PBMCs, collected after 24 months of ibrutinib treatment. In nucleotides, the CDR3 is TGTGCCAGCAGCGTAGATACGGAGTCTGTCACCGGGGAGCTGTTTTTT. Protein product: CASSVDTESVTGELFF. The full variable domain, completed using reference TRBV9 and TRBJ2-2, is DSGVTQTPKHLITATGQRVTLRCSPRSGDLSVYWYQQSLDQGLQFLIQYYNGEERAKGNILERFSAQQFPDLHSELNLSSLELGDSALYFCASSVDTESVTGELFFGEGSRLTVL.